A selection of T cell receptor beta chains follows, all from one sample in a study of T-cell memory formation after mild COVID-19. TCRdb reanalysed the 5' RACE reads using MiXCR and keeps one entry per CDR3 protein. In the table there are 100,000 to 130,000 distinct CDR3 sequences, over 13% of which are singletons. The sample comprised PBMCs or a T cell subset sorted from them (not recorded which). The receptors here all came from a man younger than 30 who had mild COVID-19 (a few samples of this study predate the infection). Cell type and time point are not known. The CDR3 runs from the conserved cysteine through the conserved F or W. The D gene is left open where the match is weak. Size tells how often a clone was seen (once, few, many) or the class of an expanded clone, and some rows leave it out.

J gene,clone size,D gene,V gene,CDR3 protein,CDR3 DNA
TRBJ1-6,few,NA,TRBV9,CASSVEPRTGSYNSPLHF,TGTGCCAGCAGCGTAGAACCCCGTACCGGCTCCTATAATTCACCCCTCCACTTT
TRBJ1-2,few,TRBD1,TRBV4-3,CASSKGQGGYGYTF,TGCGCCAGCAGCAAAGGACAGGGGGGCTATGGCTACACCTTC
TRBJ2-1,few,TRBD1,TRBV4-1,CASSLRQGVVHEQFF,TGCGCCAGCAGCCTTCGACAGGGGGTGGTTCATGAGCAGTTCTTC
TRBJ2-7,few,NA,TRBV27,CASSLQGTYGVTYEQYF,TGTGCCAGCAGCTTACAGGGAACGTACGGAGTGACCTACGAGCAGTACTTC
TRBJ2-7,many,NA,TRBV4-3,CASSQVGGALREQYF,TGCGCCAGCAGCCAAGTGGGTGGGGCCTTACGCGAGCAGTACTTC
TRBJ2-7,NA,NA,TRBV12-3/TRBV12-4,CASTQGGAEQYF,TGTGCCAGCACCCAGGGGGGGGCCGAGCAGTACTTC
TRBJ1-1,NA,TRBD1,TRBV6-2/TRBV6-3,CASWTGRIPAFF,TGTGCCAGCTGGACAGGGCGAATCCCAGCTTTCTTT
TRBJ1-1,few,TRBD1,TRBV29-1,CSVLGQGMNTEAFF,TGCAGCGTTTTGGGACAGGGTATGAACACTGAAGCTTTCTTT
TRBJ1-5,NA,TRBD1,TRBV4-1,CASSQAGTGGFNQPQHF,TGCGCCAGCAGCCAAGCCGGGACAGGGGGTTTCAATCAGCCCCAGCATTTT
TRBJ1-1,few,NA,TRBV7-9,CASSLRQAGNTEAFF,TGTGCCAGCAGCTTGAGACAGGCTGGGAACACTGAAGCTTTCTTT
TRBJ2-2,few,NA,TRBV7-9,CASSSQRPGELFF,TGTGCCAGCAGCTCACAAAGGCCCGGGGAGCTGTTTTTT
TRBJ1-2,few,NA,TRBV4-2,CASSQEGRGYGYTF,TGTGCCAGCAGCCAAGAAGGCCGGGGCTATGGCTACACCTTC
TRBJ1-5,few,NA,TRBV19,CASSWVSNQPQHF,TGTGCCAGTAGTTGGGTTAGCAATCAGCCCCAGCATTTT
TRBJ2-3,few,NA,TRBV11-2,CASRKLGLTDTQYF,TGTGCCAGCAGGAAATTGGGACTCACAGATACGCAGTATTTT
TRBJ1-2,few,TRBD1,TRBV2,CASDPTGEGGYTF,TGTGCCAGCGACCCGACAGGGGAGGGTGGCTACACCTTC
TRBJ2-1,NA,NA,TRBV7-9,CASSHMDEQFF,TGTGCCAGCAGCCACATGGATGAGCAGTTCTTC
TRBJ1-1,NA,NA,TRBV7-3,CASSPTGRGNTEAFF,TGTGCCAGCAGCCCCACAGGGAGGGGGAACACTGAAGCTTTCTTT
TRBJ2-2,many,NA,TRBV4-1,CASSQDQGPGELFF,TGCGCCAGCAGCCAAGATCAGGGGCCCGGGGAGCTGTTTTTT
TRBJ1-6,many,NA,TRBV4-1,CASSQDPGGSYNSPLHF,TGCGCCAGCAGCCAAGATCCGGGCGGATCCTATAATTCACCCCTCCACTTT
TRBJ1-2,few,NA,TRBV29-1,CSVIDREAEGYTF,TGCAGCGTTATAGACCGGGAGGCCGAGGGCTACACCTTC
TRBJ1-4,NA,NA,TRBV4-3,CASSQSQQAPNEKLFF,TGCGCCAGCAGCCAGTCACAACAGGCTCCTAATGAAAAACTGTTTTTT
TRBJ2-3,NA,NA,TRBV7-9,CASSFGNGAAHTDTQYF,NA
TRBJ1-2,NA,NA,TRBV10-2,CASSEFVGDGYTF,TGCGCCAGCAGTGAGTTCGTCGGGGATGGCTACACCTTC
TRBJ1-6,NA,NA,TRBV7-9,CASSLALSTYNSPLHF,TGTGCCAGCAGCTTAGCGCTCAGTACATATAATTCACCCCTCCACTTT
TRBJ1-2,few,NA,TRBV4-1,CASSHRQLKGNGYTF,TGCGCCAGCAGCCACCGACAGTTAAAGGGGAATGGCTACACCTTC
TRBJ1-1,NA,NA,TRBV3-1,CASSVTENTEAFF,TGTGCCAGCAGCGTGACCGAGAACACTGAAGCTTTCTTT
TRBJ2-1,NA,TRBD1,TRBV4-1,CASSQRTGGVYGEQFF,TGCGCCAGCAGCCAACGCACAGGGGGCGTGTATGGTGAGCAGTTCTTC
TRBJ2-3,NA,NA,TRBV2,CASWADASTDTQYF,TGTGCCAGTTGGGCAGACGCTAGCACAGATACGCAGTATTTT
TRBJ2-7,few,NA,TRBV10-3,CAIRGSGLSYEQYF,TGTGCCATCAGGGGGTCGGGCCTCTCCTACGAGCAGTACTTC
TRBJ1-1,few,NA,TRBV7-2,CASSPGLGGNTEAFF,TGTGCCAGCAGTCCAGGGTTGGGTGGGAACACTGAAGCTTTCTTT
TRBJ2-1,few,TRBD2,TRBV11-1,CASSSRGARYNEQFF,TGTGCCAGCAGCTCGCGGGGGGCCCGATACAATGAGCAGTTCTTC
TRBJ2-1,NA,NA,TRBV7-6,CASSFGSAGRGEQFF,TGTGCCAGCAGCTTCGGATCGGCGGGACGGGGTGAGCAGTTCTTC
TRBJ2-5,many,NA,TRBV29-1,CSVEDRAAEGETQYF,TGCAGCGTTGAAGATCGGGCAGCCGAAGGAGAGACCCAGTACTTC